This is a list of T cell receptor beta chains from one sample in a study of blood T cell repertoires in COVID-19. Profiling relied on immunoSEQ multiplex PCR, and the TCRdb table lists in-frame clones only, not all of them. The sample carries around 270,000 clones, less than 90% recorded once. The sequenced material came from peripheral blood. The receptor source for this set is a man in his 60s with acute or convalescent COVID-19. CDR3s include the opening cysteine and the closing phenylalanine or tryptophan. The D gene is left open where the match is weak. A row's size may be missing; if present it is once, few, many or a size class.

V	size	D	J	DNA	CDR3
TRBV28	-	-	TRBJ1-2	TGTGCCAGCAGTAGGGGATACTATGGCTACACCTTC	CASSRGYYGYTF
TRBV7-9	-	TRBD1	TRBJ2-1	TGTGCCAGCAGCTCAGGACAGGGGCCCTTAAGGGAGCAGTTCTTC	CASSSGQGPLREQFF
TRBV5-1	-	TRBD1	TRBJ2-3	TGCGCCAGCAGACCGACAGGGTTCAGCACAGATACGCAGTATTTT	CASRPTGFSTDTQYF
TRBV4-2	-	-	TRBJ2-7	TGTGCCAGCAGCCAAGATAAGACGGGGAGGGAGCAGTACTTC	CASSQDKTGREQYF
TRBV29-1	-	-	TRBJ1-2	TGCAGCGTGGGGGGAGCTAACTATGGCTACACCTTC	CSVGGANYGYTF
TRBV6-5	few	-	TRBJ2-7	TGTGCCAGCAGGAGGGACGGAGGGCCCTACGAGCAGTACTTC	CASRRDGGPYEQYF
TRBV4-1	-	TRBD2	TRBJ2-2	TGCGCCAGCAGCCCTCCCTCGCGGGGGAAGAACACCGGGGAGCTGTTTTTT	CASSPPSRGKNTGELFF
TRBV2	few	TRBD1	TRBJ2-3	TGTGCCAGCTCCCGACAGGGCGGCACAGATACGCAGTATTTT	CASSRQGGTDTQYF
TRBV7-9	-	TRBD1	TRBJ1-2	TGTGCCAGCAGCACCGGGACAGTCGACTACACCTTC	CASSTGTVDYTF
TRBV12-5	-	-	TRBJ1-1	TGTGCTAGTGGTTTGTCCCCCTTAAGAAGAGTCACTGAAGCTTTCTTT	CASGLSPLRRVTEAFF
TRBV6-5	-	TRBD1	TRBJ2-1	TGTGCCAGCACCCCGGGACAGGGGTCGAATGAGCAGTTCTTC	CASTPGQGSNEQFF
TRBV7-3	-	TRBD1	TRBJ2-5	TGTGCCAGCAGCAGGACAGGGGGCGGGGAGACCCAGTACTTC	CASSRTGGGETQYF
TRBV30	-	TRBD2	TRBJ2-1	TGTGCCTGGAGTAAGGGTAGCGGGGGGCACAATGAGCAGTTCTTC	CAWSKGSGGHNEQFF
TRBV10-3	few	TRBD1	TRBJ2-7	TGTGCCATCAGTGGCAGAATAGGGACAGCTTACCTCCGGGGCTCCTACGAGCAGTACTTC	CAISGRIGTAYLRGSYEQYF
TRBV28	once	-	TRBJ1-5	TGTGCCAGCTCCCTGGGACACCTCAATCAGCCCCAGCATTTT	CASSLGHLNQPQHF
TRBV6-5	-	-	TRBJ1-3	TGTGCCAGCAGTTCCGTGGAGGGTGGTGGAAACACCATATATTTT	CASSSVEGGGNTIYF
TRBV11-2	-	TRBD1	TRBJ2-7	TGTGCTGCCGGGACAGGGACGTACGAGCAGTACTTC	CAAGTGTYEQYF
TRBV18	-	-	TRBJ1-2	TGTGCCAGCTCAGCCGGTATGGACTATGGCTACACCTTC	CASSAGMDYGYTF
TRBV7-3	-	TRBD2	TRBJ2-1	TGTGCCAGCAGCCCCCGGACTAGCGATTACAATGAGCAGTTCTTC	CASSPRTSDYNEQFF
TRBV27	-	-	TRBJ1-2	TGTGCCAGCAGGGAGGGGAACTATGGCTACACCTTC	CASREGNYGYTF
TRBV28	few	TRBD1	TRBJ2-7	TGTGCCAGCAGTACACAGGGGGCATCCTCCTACGAGCAGTACTTC	CASSTQGASSYEQYF
TRBV6-2/TRBV6-3	few	-	TRBJ2-1	TGTGCCAGCAGCCGTCTAGATTACAATGAGCAGTTCTTC	CASSRLDYNEQFF
TRBV4-2	-	-	TRBJ1-2	TGTGCCAGCAGCTCCATATCGGGAGGGCCTAGTTTGGATGGCTACACCTTC	CASSSISGGPSLDGYTF
TRBV5-6	-	-	TRBJ2-2	TGTGCCAGCCGCAACACGATCGGGGAGCTGTTTTTT	CASRNTIGELFF
TRBV7-3	few	-	TRBJ2-1	TGTGCCAGCAGCTTAAGTCTAGTTAAATACAATGAGCAGTTCTTC	CASSLSLVKYNEQFF
TRBV2	-	TRBD2	TRBJ2-7	TGTGCCAGCAGATATTTTAGCGGGGGATCCTACGAGCAGTACTTC	CASRYFSGGSYEQYF
TRBV19	few	TRBD2	TRBJ2-7	TGTGCCAGTAGTATAACACAGCGCGGGGGGTACGAGCAGTACTTC	CASSITQRGGYEQYF
TRBV5-6	-	-	TRBJ1-1	TGTGCCAGCAGCTTGAACAGAATGAACACTGAAGCTTTCTTT	CASSLNRMNTEAFF
TRBV7-9	-	-	TRBJ1-6	TGTGCCAGCAGCTCCCTAGGTCCGGGGGTGGGTAATTCACCCCTCCACTTT	CASSSLGPGVGNSPLHF
TRBV14	-	-	TRBJ1-1	TGTGCCAGCAGCCAAGATCCTAGGTCGACTGAAGCTTTCTTT	CASSQDPRSTEAFF
TRBV7-6	-	TRBD2	TRBJ2-7	TGTGCCAGCAGCCCCCGACTAGCGGGGGTTAGCTCCTACGAGCAGTACTTC	CASSPRLAGVSSYEQYF
TRBV14	-	TRBD1	TRBJ2-2	TGTGCCAGCAGCCAAGATCAGGGGGCGTTGGACACCGGGGAGCTGTTTTTT	CASSQDQGALDTGELFF
TRBV9	-	-	TRBJ1-1	TGTGCCAGCACCCCCACCTCCGACAGCCTCAACCTCCCCCCTGAAGCTTTCTTT	CASTPTSDSLNLPPEAFF
TRBV6-5	-	-	TRBJ1-3	TGTGCCAGCAGGGACCGACAGAGATCTGGAAACACCATATATTTT	CASRDRQRSGNTIYF
TRBV28	-	-	TRBJ2-3	TGTGCCAGCAGTTTTAGCTCCGCGCCAAGAGGAGATACGCAGTATTTT	CASSFSSAPRGDTQYF
TRBV13	once	-	TRBJ2-7	TGTGCCAGCCGCCCCGTGGGGAGCTCCTACGAGCAGTACTTC	CASRPVGSSYEQYF
TRBV19	-	-	TRBJ2-1	TGTGCCAGTAGTCCCGACGGGGGGCCCTACAATGAGCAGTTCTTC	CASSPDGGPYNEQFF
TRBV6-5	-	TRBD1	TRBJ1-4	TGTGCCAGCACCCCGGCCCCAGGGGGGGAAAAACTGTTTTTT	CASTPAPGGEKLFF
TRBV5-6	once	-	TRBJ2-1	TGTGCCAGCAGCTTACGGAATGAGCAGTTCTTC	CASSLRNEQFF
TRBV28	-	TRBD1	TRBJ2-4	TGTGCCAGCAGTTCCTTACAGGGGGCCCGCCCGGACTTC	CASSSLQGARPDF